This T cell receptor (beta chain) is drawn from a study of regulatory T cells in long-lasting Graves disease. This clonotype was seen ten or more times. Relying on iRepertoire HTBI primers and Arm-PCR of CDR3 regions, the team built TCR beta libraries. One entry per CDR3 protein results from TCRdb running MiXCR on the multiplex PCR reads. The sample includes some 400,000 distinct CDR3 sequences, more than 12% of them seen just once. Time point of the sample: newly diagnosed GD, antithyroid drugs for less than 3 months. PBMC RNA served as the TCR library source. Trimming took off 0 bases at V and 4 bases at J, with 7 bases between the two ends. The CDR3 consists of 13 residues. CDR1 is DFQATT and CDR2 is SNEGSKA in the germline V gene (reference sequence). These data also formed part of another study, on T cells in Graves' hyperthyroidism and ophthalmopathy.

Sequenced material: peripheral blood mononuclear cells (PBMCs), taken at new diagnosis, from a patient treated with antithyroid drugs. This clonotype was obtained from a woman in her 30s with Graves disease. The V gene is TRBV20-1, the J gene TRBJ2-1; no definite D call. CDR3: CSARDPRYNEQFF. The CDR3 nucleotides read TGCAGTGCTAGAGATCCCCGATACAATGAGCAGTTCTTC.